The clone carrying this T cell receptor (beta chain) was observed a single time. This specimen belongs to a study of OX40 agonist ivuxolimab in advanced cancers. Data came from immunoSEQ multiplex PCR; TCRdb stores just in-frame clones and leaves some out. The data contain 35,000 to 55,000 clones, 82% of them singletons. Germline lookup yields CDR1 SGHKS and CDR2 YYEKEE (reference sequence). V lost 4 bases to trimming and J lost 8 bases, with 18 bases between them. This CDR3 has 14 amino acids. The receptor's source is an adult with an advanced solid tumor such as melanoma, head and neck, liver or kidney cancer. The sample was CD4+ or CD8+ T cells sorted from blood, taken in a trial of the OX40 agonist ivuxolimab. The gene calls are TRBV5-5 and TRBJ1-1; weak D call: TRBD1 (6 bases). CDR3 coding DNA: TGTGCCAGCAGCCCAACACAGGGTCCAGCCGAAGCTTTCTTT. Residues: CASSPTQGPAEAFF.